This T cell receptor (beta chain) comes out of a study of T cells expressing NK-cell markers. TCRdb reworked the 5' RACE reads into one entry per CDR3 protein, no DNA. The sample holds 550,000 or so distinct CDR3 sequences. Source material: blood T cells: a sorted CD56 or NKG2C T cell subset, CD4+ or CD8+ T cells, or bulk PBMC T cells (not recorded which). The source of this sequence is a man in his late teens or twenties in good health.

This CDR3 reads CSAPNLWGGTSGTSTDTQYF. This sequence joins TRBV20-1 and TRBJ2-3; TCRdb proposes TRBD2, but this gene call is untestable without DNA. CDR3 length equals 20 residues. Germline assignment: CDR1 DFQATT and CDR2 SNEGSKA (reference sequence).